The 22 T cell receptor beta chains below come from one sample, sequenced in a study of blood T cell repertoires in COVID-19. Clones were sequenced by immunoSEQ multiplex PCR, and TCRdb holds only the in-frame ones, with some missing. The sample contains around 140,000 clones, around nine tenths of which appear only once. The specimen was peripheral blood. The receptors here all came from a woman in her seventies with COVID-19, enrolled during active disease.

This rearrangement joins TRBV11-3 to TRBJ2-1; 9 bases match TRBD2. Germline CDR1 is SGHNT and CDR2 is YENEEA. CDR3 length: 14 residues. V lost 1 base to trimming and J lost 10 bases; unmatched junction nucleotides: 5. The CDR3 sequence: CASSLARGGAEQFF. Written as DNA, the CDR3 is TGTGCCAGCAGCTTAGCTCGCGGGGGGGCGGAGCAGTTCTTC.

The chain couples TRBV5-6 to TRBJ1-2; D gene uncertain. The CDR3 sequence is 16 residues long. Looked up from germline, CDR1 is SGHDT and CDR2 is YYEEEE. Trimming took 1 base from V and 4 from J, leaving 17 bases between them. The CDR3 loop is CASSLFARGFLYGYTF. CDR3 sequence (DNA): TGTGCCAGCAGCTTGTTTGCCCGCGGATTCCTCTATGGCTACACCTTC.

This clone occurred a few times. The chain joins TRBV5-6 to TRBJ2-5; 9 positions agree with TRBD2. Germline V lookup: CDR1 SGHDT, CDR2 YYEEEE. The CDR3 is 14 residues long. The V gene end was trimmed by 3 bases and the J gene end by 7 bases; junction bases not matched to a gene: 7. The CDR3 here is CASSSAGGLGTQYF. CDR3 coding DNA: TGTGCCAGCAGCTCAGCGGGGGGACTTGGGACCCAGTACTTC.

CDR3 protein: CSVNPQLTMNTEAFF. CDR3 sequence (DNA): TGCAGCGTTAATCCTCAGTTAACCATGAACACTGAAGCTTTCTTT. The chain carries TRBV29-1 and TRBJ1-1; D gene ambiguous. Deletions cut 5 bases from V and 0 bases from J, with 16 bases between. This CDR3 spans 15 amino acids. CDR1 is SQVTM and CDR2 is ANQGSEA in the germline V gene.

The chain has TRBV7-2 and TRBJ2-1; 7 nucleotides align to TRBD1. CDR3 length equals 16 residues. Germline assignment: CDR1 SGHTA and CDR2 FQGNSA. V shed 1 base and J 4 bases; nucleotides not matched to a gene: 7. The CDR3 here is CASSLDRDSSYNEQFF. Here the CDR3 DNA reads TGTGCCAGCAGCTTAGACCGGGACAGTTCTTACAATGAGCAGTTCTTC.

On this clone itself: One junction end disagrees with the germline gene, perhaps due to a read error. The chain is built from TRBV6-5 and TRBJ1-2, with 8 positions matching TRBD1. From germline, CDR1 is MNHEY and CDR2 SVGAGI. The CDR3 has 11 residues. The CDR3 region is CASRDGDRTLF. The CDR3 coding sequence is TGTGCCAGCAGGGATGGGGACAGGACCCTCTTC.

The J gene is TRBJ2-7, the V gene TRBV5-1; 10 bases align to TRBD1. Germline CDR1 SGHRS, CDR2 YFSETQ. Unmatched junction bases numbered 4, after V lost 4 bases and J lost 6 bases. CDR3 length: 13 residues. CDR3 nucleotide sequence: TGCGCCAGCAGCGGGGACAGGGGAGTCGAGCAGTACTTC. Residues: CASSGDRGVEQYF.

V gene TRBV11-2 combines with J gene TRBJ1-6; 7 bases align to TRBD1. Losses at the gene ends were 1 base for V and 6 bases for J; bases not matched to a gene: 9. Germline V gene data show CDR1 as SGHAT and CDR2 as FQNNGV. This CDR3 has 17 amino acids. CDR3 DNA: TGTGCCAGCAGCTTAGTAATAACCGGGACAGTTAATTCACCCCTCCACTTT. Its protein product is CASSLVITGTVNSPLHF. The variable domain in full, completed from reference TRBV11-2 and TRBJ1-6, reads EAGVAQSPRYKIIEKRQSVAFWCNPISGHATLYWYQQILGQGPKLLIQFQNNGVVDDSQLPKDRFSAERLKGVDSTLKIQPAKLEDSAVYLCASSLVITGTVNSPLHFGNGTRLTVT.

The CDR3 DNA follows: TGTGCCAGCAGCTTAGCGGGGCAGAACCTCTATGGCTACACCTTC. Its translation is CASSLAGQNLYGYTF. The rearrangement joins TRBV7-9 to TRBJ1-2, with D possibly matching TRBD1 (5 bases). In germline, CDR1 is SEHNR, CDR2 FQNEAQ (reference sequence). This CDR3 has 15 amino acids. V was pared by 0 bases and J by 4 bases, with 12 bases between.

The J gene is TRBJ2-5, the V gene TRBV18; 9 bases are a match to TRBD2. Germline V gene sequence: CDR1 KGHSH, CDR2 LQKENI. The CDR3 totals 16 residues. V trimming: 4 bases; J trimming: 5 bases; junction bases outside the gene matches: 11. This CDR3 is CASSQELAGSGETQYF. In DNA form, the CDR3 reads TGTGCCAGCTCACAGGAGCTAGCGGGATCTGGGGAGACCCAGTACTTC. Full variable domain (remainder filled in from reference TRBV18 and TRBJ2-5): NAGVMQNPRHLVRRRGQEARLRCSPMKGHSHVYWYRQLPEEGLKFMVYLQKENIIDESGMPKERFSAEFPKEGPSILRIQQVVRGDSAAYFCASSQELAGSGETQYFGPGTRLLVL.

V gene TRBV11-3 combines with J gene TRBJ2-2; the D gene is possibly TRBD1 (6 bases). The CDR3 has 15 residues. Trimming pared 3 bases from V and 1 base from J, leaving 9 bases between. The V gene's germline CDR1 is SGHNT and CDR2 YENEEA. CDR3 region: CASSLEGGNTGELFF. Here the CDR3 DNA reads TGTGCCAGCAGCTTGGAAGGGGGGAACACCGGGGAGCTGTTTTTT.

The chain employs TRBV5-4 and TRBJ1-1; D remains unclear. Looked up from germline, CDR1 is SGHNT and CDR2 is YYREEE (reference sequence). The CDR3 consists of 13 residues. V lost 4 bases and J 6 bases, leaving 13 bases between the germline ends. Written as DNA, the CDR3 is TGTGCCAGCAGCGAGGGTTTAAATGCTGAAGCTTTCTTT. Its protein is CASSEGLNAEAFF.

This rearrangement joins TRBV10-3 to TRBJ2-1; 11 bases line up with TRBD2. The junction had 4 bases not matched to a gene; V was cut back by 7 bases and J by 5 bases. Per germline, CDR1 ENHRY and CDR2 SYGVKD. CDR3 length equals 14 residues. CDR3 amino acids: CAINSGGANNEQFF. CDR3 DNA: TGTGCCATCAATAGCGGGGGGGCCAACAATGAGCAGTTCTTC.

The V and J genes are TRBV19 and TRBJ1-6, with D possibly being TRBD1 (5 bases). Germline-derived CDR1 and CDR2 are LNHDA and SQIVND (reference sequence). V lost 3 bases, J lost 7 bases, and 10 bases lay in between. This CDR3 is built from 14 residues. The CDR3 DNA reads as TGTGCCAGTAGTATCTCACCAGGGAATTCACCCCTCCACTTT. This encodes CASSISPGNSPLHF. Based on the CDR3 plus reference TRBV19 and TRBJ1-6, the full variable domain is DGGITQSPKYLFRKEGQNVTLSCEQNLNHDAMYWYRQDPGQGLRLIYYSQIVNDFQKGDIAEGYSVSREKKESFPLTVTSAQKNPTAFYLCASSISPGNSPLHFGNGTRLTVT.

The chain has TRBV7-2 and TRBJ1-6; D not resolved. Germline CDR1 and CDR2: SGHTA and FQGNSA. The CDR3 spans 14 residues. Deletions cut 3 bases from V and 6 bases from J, with 9 bases between. The CDR3, as DNA: TGTGCCAGCAGCTTTAACAGTCCTAATTCACCCCTCCACTTT. Encoded protein: CASSFNSPNSPLHF.

This chain uses TRBV7-2 with TRBJ1-3, with TRBD1 identical over 8 bases. CDR1 is SGHTA and CDR2 is FQGNSA in the germline V gene. The V segment lost 5 bases and the J segment 0 bases; nucleotides outside the gene matches: 6. CDR3 length: 16 residues. CDR3 in amino acids: CASSQTGAASGNTIYF. Here the CDR3 DNA reads TGTGCCAGCAGCCAGACAGGGGCTGCCTCTGGAAACACCATATATTTT.

This chain links TRBV3-1 (or the pseudogene TRBV3-2) with TRBJ1-1; perhaps TRBD1 as D (5 bases). The ends were cut back, 0 bases at V and 4 bases at J, with 9 bases in the middle. The CDR3 is made up of 14 amino acids. CDR1 and CDR2 (germline): LGHDT, YNNKEL (reference sequence). CDR3 protein: CASSQDRASTEAFF. The CDR3 DNA sequence: TGTGCCAGCAGCCAAGACAGGGCTAGCACTGAAGCTTTCTTT.

The rearrangement uses TRBV6-2 or TRBV6-3 and TRBJ1-5; D call uncertain. CDR3 length: 16 residues. Trimming shortened V by 1 base and J by 0 bases, and 10 bases separated the two germline ends. Per the germline V gene, CDR1 is MNHEY and CDR2 is SVGEGT. The CDR3 protein is CASSYWHTDSNQPQHF. The CDR3 coding sequence is TGTGCCAGCAGTTACTGGCACACCGATAGCAATCAGCCCCAGCATTTT.

This chain uses TRBV6-6 with TRBJ1-6; D possibly corresponds to TRBD1 (5 bases). V lost 6 bases and J lost 6, with 15 bases in between. Germline V gives CDR1 MNHNY, CDR2 SVGAGI (reference sequence). This CDR3 spans 15 amino acids. Here the CDR3 reads CASSSQVLGNSPLHF. DNA for the CDR3: TGTGCCAGCAGCTCACAGGTCCTAGGTAATTCACCCCTCCACTTT.

The genes are TRBV19 and TRBJ1-5; 7 bases match TRBD2. The J call is in doubt because the DNA end fits TRBJ2-3 better. Germline-derived CDR1 and CDR2 are LNHDA and SQIVND (reference sequence). The CDR3 extends over 16 amino acids. The CDR3 bases are TGTGCCAGTAGGGGAGGGAGCGGGTATAGCAATCAGCCCCAGTATTTT. It codes for CASRGGSGYSNQPQYF.

The chain recombines TRBV2 with TRBJ2-3; TRBD2 matches at 7 bases. V lost 5 bases, J lost 3 bases, and 5 bases stayed unmatched. There are 14 residues in the CDR3. CDR1 and CDR2 from the germline V gene are SNHLY and FYNNEI. The CDR3 protein is CASSLRGRTDTQYF. DNA for the CDR3: TGTGCCAGCAGTTTGCGGGGGAGAACAGATACGCAGTATTTT.

The count of this clone is one. The rearrangement uses TRBV11-2 and TRBJ1-6; D is ambiguous. Germline assignment: CDR1 SGHAT and CDR2 FQNNGV. The V end lost 7 bases, the J end lost 8 bases, and 12 bases lay between the germline ends. The CDR3 extends over 13 amino acids. This chain's CDR3 is CASTPAGDSPLHF. The CDR3 DNA reads as TGTGCCAGCACTCCGGCCGGAGATTCACCCCTCCACTTT.